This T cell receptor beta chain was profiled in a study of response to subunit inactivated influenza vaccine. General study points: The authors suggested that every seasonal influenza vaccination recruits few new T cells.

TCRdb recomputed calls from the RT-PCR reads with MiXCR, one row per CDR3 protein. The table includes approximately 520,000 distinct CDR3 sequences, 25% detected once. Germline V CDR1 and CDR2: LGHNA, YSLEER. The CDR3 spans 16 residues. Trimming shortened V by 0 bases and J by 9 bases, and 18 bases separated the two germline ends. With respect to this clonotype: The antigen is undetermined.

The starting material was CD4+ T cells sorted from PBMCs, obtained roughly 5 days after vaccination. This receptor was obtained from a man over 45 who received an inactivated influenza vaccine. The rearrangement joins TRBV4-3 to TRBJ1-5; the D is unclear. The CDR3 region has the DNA TGCGCCAGCAGCCAAGATACCCCCTCCCGCCGGGGGCCCCAGCATTTT. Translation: CASSQDTPSRRGPQHF.